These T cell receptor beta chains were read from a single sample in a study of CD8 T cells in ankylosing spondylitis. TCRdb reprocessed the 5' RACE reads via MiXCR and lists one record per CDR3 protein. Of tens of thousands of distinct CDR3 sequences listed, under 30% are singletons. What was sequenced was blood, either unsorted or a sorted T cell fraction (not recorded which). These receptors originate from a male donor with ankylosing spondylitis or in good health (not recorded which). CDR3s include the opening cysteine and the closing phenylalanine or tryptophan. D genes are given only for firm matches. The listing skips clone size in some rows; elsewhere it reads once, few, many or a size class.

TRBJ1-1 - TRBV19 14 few CASSADSRGAEAFF TGTGCCAGTAGTGCTGACAGCCGGGGGGCTGAAGCTTTCTTT
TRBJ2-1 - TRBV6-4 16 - CASSALPRTQANEQFF TGTGCCAGCAGTGCCCTACCCAGGACCCAAGCCAATGAGCAGTTCTTC
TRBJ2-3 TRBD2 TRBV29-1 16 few CSVAGGLAGYTDTQYF TGCAGCGTCGCCGGTGGACTAGCGGGATACACAGATACGCAGTATTTT
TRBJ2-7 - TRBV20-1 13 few CSARGSSIDEQYF TGCAGTGCTAGGGGGTCCTCAATCGACGAGCAGTACTTC
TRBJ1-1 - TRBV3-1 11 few CASTKAGEAFF TGTGCCAGCACTAAGGCCGGTGAAGCTTTCTTT
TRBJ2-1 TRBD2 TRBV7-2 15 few CASSPGGGSSNEQFF TGTGCCAGCAGCCCAGGTGGCGGGAGTAGCAATGAGCAGTTCTTC
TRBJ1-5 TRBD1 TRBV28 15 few CASSYRGYSNQPQHF TGTGCCAGCAGTTACAGGGGTTATAGCAATCAGCCCCAGCATTTT
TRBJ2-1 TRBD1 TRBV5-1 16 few CASSLRGDRAYNEQFF TGCGCCAGCAGCTTAAGGGGGGACAGGGCCTACAATGAGCAGTTCTTC
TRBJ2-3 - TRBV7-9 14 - CASSRGTPPDTQYF TGTGCCAGCAGCCGGGGGACCCCCCCGGATACGCAGTATTTT
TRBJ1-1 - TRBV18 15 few CASSPQREGETEAFF TGTGCCAGCTCACCACAGAGGGAGGGGGAGACTGAAGCTTTCTTT
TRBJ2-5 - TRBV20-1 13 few CSARVPSGKTQYF TGCAGTGCTAGAGTACCCTCTGGGAAGACCCAGTACTTC
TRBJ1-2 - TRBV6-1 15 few CASSRQGVNDYGYTF TGTGCCAGCAGTCGTCAGGGTGTTAACGACTATGGCTACACCTTC
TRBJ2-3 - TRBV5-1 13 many CASSSDRPDTQYF TGCGCCAGCAGCTCCGACAGACCAGATACGCAGTATTTT
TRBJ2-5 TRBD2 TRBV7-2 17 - CASSPGTSGGSGETQYF TGTGCCAGCAGCCCAGGGACTAGCGGGGGGTCCGGAGAGACCCAGTACTTC
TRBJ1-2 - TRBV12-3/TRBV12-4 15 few CASSLRRMGARGYTF TGTGCCAGCAGTTTAAGGAGAATGGGAGCCCGAGGCTACACCTTC
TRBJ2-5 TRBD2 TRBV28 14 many CASRRGGAGGTQYF TGTGCCAGCAGACGCGGGGGGGCCGGGGGGACCCAGTACTTC
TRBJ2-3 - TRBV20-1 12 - CSATGGTDTQYF TGCAGTGCTACGGGGGGCACAGATACGCAGTATTTT
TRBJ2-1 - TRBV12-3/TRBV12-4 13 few CASRTLVTGEQFF TGTGCCAGCAGAACACTAGTAACGGGTGAGCAGTTCTTC
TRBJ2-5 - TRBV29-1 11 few CSVEGGETQYF TGCAGCGTTGAAGGTGGGGAGACCCAGTACTTC
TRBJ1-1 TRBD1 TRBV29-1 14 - CSGRQGAANTEAFF TGCAGCGGCAGACAGGGGGCCGCGAACACTGAAGCTTTCTTT